This T cell receptor (beta chain) was profiled in a study of response to subunit inactivated influenza vaccine. TCRdb redid the calling of the RT-PCR reads with MiXCR, one entry per CDR3 protein. The sample records about 610,000 distinct CDR3 sequences, 14% being singletons. Germline V gives CDR1 PRHDT, CDR2 FYEKMQ (reference sequence). The ends were cut back, 5 bases at V and 3 bases at J, with 8 bases in the middle. The CDR3 sequence is 13 residues long. This clonotype has more than one count but fewer than ten. The J gene is TRBJ2-1, the V gene TRBV13, with D unclear. The source is a man aged 50 or older who received an inactivated influenza vaccine. This specimen was PBMCs from blood, taken approximately 12 days after vaccination. CDR3 amino acids: CASSGLNYNEQFF. DNA of the CDR3: TGTGCCAGCAGCGGCCTCAACTACAATGAGCAGTTCTTC.